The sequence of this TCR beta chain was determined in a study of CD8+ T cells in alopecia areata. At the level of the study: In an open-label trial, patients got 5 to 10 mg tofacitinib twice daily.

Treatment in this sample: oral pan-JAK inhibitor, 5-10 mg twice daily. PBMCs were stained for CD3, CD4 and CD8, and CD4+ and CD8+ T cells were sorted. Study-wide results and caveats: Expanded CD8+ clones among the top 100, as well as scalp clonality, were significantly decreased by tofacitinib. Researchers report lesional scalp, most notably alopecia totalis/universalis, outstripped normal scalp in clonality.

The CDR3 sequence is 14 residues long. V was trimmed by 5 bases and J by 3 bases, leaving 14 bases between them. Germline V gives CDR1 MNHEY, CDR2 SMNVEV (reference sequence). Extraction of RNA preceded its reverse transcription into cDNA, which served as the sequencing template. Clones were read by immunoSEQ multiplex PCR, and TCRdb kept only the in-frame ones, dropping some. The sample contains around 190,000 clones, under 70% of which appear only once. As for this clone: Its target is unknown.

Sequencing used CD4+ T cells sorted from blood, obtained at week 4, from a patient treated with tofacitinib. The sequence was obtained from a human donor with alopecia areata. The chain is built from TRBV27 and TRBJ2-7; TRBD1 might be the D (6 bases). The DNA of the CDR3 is TGTGCCAGCAGTCGGACAGAGGGAGTCTACGAGCAGTACTTC. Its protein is CASSRTEGVYEQYF.